The 26 T cell receptor beta chains below come from one sample, sequenced in a study of blood T cell repertoires in COVID-19. Sequenced by immunoSEQ multiplex PCR; TCRdb stores in-frame clones only, minus some. The data hold about half a million clones, with 80% to 90% observed a single time. The specimen sequenced was peripheral blood. The source is a human donor in a cohort sampled during active COVID-19.

V is TRBV29-1 and J is TRBJ2-1; D remains unclear. This CDR3 contains 12 residues. From germline, CDR1 is SQVTM and CDR2 ANQGSEA. Deletions cut 3 bases from V and 3 bases from J, with 6 bases between. CDR3: CSVDLLYNEQFF. DNA of the CDR3: TGCAGCGTTGACCTACTCTACAATGAGCAGTTCTTC.

V gene TRBV5-4 combines with J gene TRBJ2-3; 8 nucleotides align to TRBD2. Trimming at V came to 0 bases and at J to 6 bases, leaving 6 bases not matched to a gene. The CDR3 extends over 15 amino acids. Germline V gene lookup returns CDR1 SGHNT and CDR2 YYREEE (reference sequence). CDR3 nucleotide sequence: TGTGCCAGCAGCTTGGGAAGCGGGAGTATGGATACGCAGTATTTT. As protein: CASSLGSGSMDTQYF.

V and J are TRBV7-2 and TRBJ2-7, with TRBD2 matching over 13 bases. V was pared by 2 bases and J by 5 bases, with 3 bases of the junction left unmatched. From germline, CDR1 is SGHTA and CDR2 FQGNSA. This CDR3 region has 15 residues. Here the CDR3 DNA reads TGTGCCAGCAGCTTACAGACTAGCGGGAGGCACGAGCAGTACTTC. This codes for CASSLQTSGRHEQYF.

V is TRBV27 and J is TRBJ2-3; D is perhaps TRBD1 (5 bases). CDR1 and CDR2 from the germline V gene are MNHEY and SMNVEV (reference sequence). V gave up 6 bases and J gave up 0 bases, with 19 bases separating them. The CDR3 loop spans 17 amino acids. The CDR3 DNA follows: TGTGCCAGCAGCCTCCCCTGGGGCGCGTCCAGCACAGATACGCAGTATTTT. As protein: CASSLPWGASSTDTQYF.

This clone has a single count. This CDR3 is CASSLGLAGGRGETQYF. As DNA, the CDR3 is TGTGCCAGCAGCTTGGGACTAGCGGGAGGAAGAGGGGAGACCCAGTACTTC. The chain employs TRBV5-5 and TRBJ2-5, with 13 bases aligning to TRBD2. Germline CDR1 and CDR2: SGHKS and YYEKEE (reference sequence). CDR3 length: 17 residues. Germline trimming cut 0 bases from V and 5 bases from J; bases unmatched to any gene: 7. Full variable domain (missing parts from reference TRBV5-5 and TRBJ2-5): DAGVTQSPTHLIKTRGQQVTLRCSPISGHKSVSWYQQVLGQGPQFIFQYYEKEERGRGNFPDRFSARQFPNYSSELNVNALLLGDSALYLCASSLGLAGGRGETQYFGPGTRLLVL.

The J gene is TRBJ1-4, the V gene TRBV6-6; possibly TRBD1 for D (5 bases). CDR3 length: 18 amino acids. V was pared by 5 bases and J by 0 bases, with 19 bases between. Germline V gene data show CDR1 as MNHNY and CDR2 as SVGAGI (reference sequence). In nucleotides, the CDR3 is TGTGCCAGCAGTCGGGGCAAGGGGATTGGGACAACTAATGAAAAACTGTTTTTT. It codes for CASSRGKGIGTTNEKLFF.

This chain uses TRBV3-1 (or the pseudogene TRBV3-2) with TRBJ2-1; 11 bases agree with TRBD2. There are 16 residues in the CDR3. CDR1 is LGHDT and CDR2 is YNNKEL in the germline V gene (reference sequence). V trimming: 0 bases; J trimming: 9 bases; junction bases outside the gene matches: 7. CDR3 DNA sequence: TGTGCCAGCAGCCAAGATTTGCTAGCGGGGGGTTTTGAGCAGTTCTTC. Residues: CASSQDLLAGGFEQFF.

The chain joins TRBV5-1 to TRBJ1-2; D not resolved. Trimming took off 0 bases at V and 2 bases at J, with 11 bases between the two ends. This CDR3 is built from 15 residues. Germline V gene sequence: CDR1 SGHRS, CDR2 YFSETQ. DNA of the CDR3: TGCGCCAGCAGCTTGGACCCGGCCGGGAACTATGGCTACACCTTC. The encoded protein is CASSLDPAGNYGYTF. Filled out from reference TRBV5-1 and TRBJ1-2, the complete variable domain reads KAGVTQTPRYLIKTRGQQVTLSCSPISGHRSVSWYQQTPGQGLQFLFEYFSETQRNKGNFPGRFSGRQFSNSRSEMNVSTLELGDSALYLCASSLDPAGNYGYTFGSGTRLTVV.

The chain combines TRBV11-3 with TRBJ2-1, with 7 bases lining up with TRBD2. The germline CDR1 and CDR2 sequences are SGHNT and YENEEA. The CDR3 loop spans 17 amino acids. Losses at the gene ends were 6 bases for V and 4 bases for J; bases not matched to a gene: 15. The CDR3, as DNA: TGTGCCAGCAGTTTTGGGAGGGCTCAGACTCTATACAATGAGCAGTTCTTC. It specifies CASSFGRAQTLYNEQFF.

The J gene is TRBJ2-1, the V gene TRBV7-3; 11 bases fit TRBD2. V gave up 5 bases and J gave up 12 bases; unmatched junction bases: 12. Germline V gene sequence: CDR1 SGHTA, CDR2 FQGTGA. This CDR3 region has 15 residues. The CDR3 region is CASSPTSGTVGGQFF. CDR3 DNA sequence: TGTGCCAGCAGCCCGACTAGCGGGACCGTTGGTGGGCAGTTCTTC.

V usage is TRBV4-1 and J usage is TRBJ2-7; 9 bases agree with TRBD2. J was trimmed by 2 bases and V by 2 bases; bases with no gene match: 7. This CDR3 has 16 residues. The germline V gene encodes CDR1 MGHRA and CDR2 YSYEKL. The CDR3 nucleotides read TGCGCCAGCAGCCAAAGGGCGACTAGCGGACCCTACGAGCAGTACTTC. Translation: CASSQRATSGPYEQYF.

This clone showed up just a few times. Other DNA variants within this sample encode the same CDR3. The chain recombines TRBV12-3 or TRBV12-4 with TRBJ1-5, with TRBD1 matching 7 bases. The length of the CDR3 is 13 residues. Trimming took 2 bases from V and 6 from J; bases not matched to a gene: 1. The CDR3 region has the DNA TGTGCCAGCAGTTTAACAGGGGCTCAGCCCCAGCATTTT. Its protein is CASSLTGAQPQHF.

With regard to this clone: This same CDR3 is encoded by further DNA sequences in the sample. For the CDR3, the DNA is TGTGCCAGCAGTTACCAAGGACAGGGAGCGGGCGAGCAGTACTTC. Its protein product is CASSYQGQGAGEQYF. V and J are TRBV6-5 and TRBJ2-7; 8 nucleotides match TRBD1. The CDR3 contains 15 residues. V gave up 2 bases and J gave up 6 bases; unmatched junction bases: 9. Per the germline V gene, CDR1 is MNHEY and CDR2 is SVGAGI.

This chain links TRBV23-1 with TRBJ1-1, with TRBD1 matching over 10 bases. TRBV23-1 is assigned to the ORF class and has an uncertain function. With 4 bases clipped from V and 11 bases from J, the junction kept 13 bases outside the gene matches. There are 15 residues in the CDR3. The CDR3 is CASSPRPLTGGKAFF. CDR3 nucleotide sequence: TGCGCCAGCAGTCCCCGCCCCCTGACAGGGGGCAAGGCTTTCTTT.

The V gene is TRBV2, the J gene TRBJ2-5, with 12 bases lining up with TRBD2. The junction had 17 bases not matched to a gene; V was cut back by 7 bases and J by 5 bases. The CDR3 has 18 amino acids. Germline CDR1 SNHLY, CDR2 FYNNEI. CDR3: CASTEATSGRLGRETQYF. Written as DNA, the CDR3 is TGTGCCAGCACCGAGGCTACTAGCGGGAGGTTAGGCAGGGAGACCCAGTACTTC.

The J gene is TRBJ1-2, the V gene TRBV7-2; 8 nucleotides align to TRBD1. This CDR3 is built from 15 residues. Germline CDR1 is SGHTA and CDR2 is FQGNSA. With V trimmed by 5 bases and J by 4 bases, 9 bases remained unmatched. The CDR3 bases are TGTGCCAGCAGCCTGGGGGGACAGGTCTTCTATGGCTACACCTTC. Its translation is CASSLGGQVFYGYTF.

The CDR3 protein is CASSLILVAGASSYEQYF. The CDR3 bases are TGTGCCAGCAGCTTGATACTAGTAGCGGGAGCGTCCTCCTACGAGCAGTACTTC. This sequence joins TRBV5-5 and TRBJ2-7, with 9 bases matching TRBD2. Unmatched junction bases numbered 11, after V lost 1 base and J lost 0 bases. The CDR3 extends over 18 amino acids. Germline values: CDR1 SGHKS, CDR2 YYEKEE (reference sequence).

The table lists this clone with a count of one. The chain uses TRBV2 and TRBJ2-3; TRBD1 aligns across 7 bases. The CDR3 totals 13 residues. Trimming cost V 7 bases and J 4 bases; bases outside gene matches: 5. The germline CDR1 and CDR2 sequences are SNHLY and FYNNEI. CDR3 in DNA: TGTGCCAGCACCCGACAGGGTGCAGATACGCAGTATTTT. It translates to CASTRQGADTQYF.

This CDR3 reads CASSRNRDRPSAQHF. As DNA, the CDR3 is TGTGCCAGTAGCCGTAATCGGGACAGGCCTTCGGCCCAGCATTTT. The rearrangement joins TRBV19 to TRBJ1-5; 8 nucleotides line up with TRBD1. This CDR3 comprises 15 residues. Per germline, CDR1 LNHDA and CDR2 SQIVND (reference sequence). V was clipped by 6 bases and J by 11 bases; unmatched bases: 15.

V and J are TRBV7-2 and TRBJ2-5; possible D gene TRBD2, 5 bases. The CDR3 loop spans 14 amino acids. Trimming shortened V by 4 bases and J by 0 bases, and 9 bases separated the two germline ends. Germline lookup yields CDR1 SGHTA and CDR2 FQGNSA. CDR3 coding DNA: TGTGCCAGCAGCTGGTCGGGGAACCAAGAGACCCAGTACTTC. This sequence encodes CASSWSGNQETQYF.

The V call is TRBV3-1 (or the pseudogene TRBV3-2), the J call TRBJ1-3; no definite D call. Germline V lookup: CDR1 LGHDT, CDR2 YNNKEL (reference sequence). The CDR3 contains 18 residues. V was trimmed by 0 bases and J by 0 bases, leaving 15 bases between them. CDR3 in DNA: TGTGCCAGCAGCCAAGATCCGTGGGAGGGCCGCTCTGGAAACACCATATATTTT. It encodes CASSQDPWEGRSGNTIYF.

The genes are TRBV30 and TRBJ1-2, with D possibly being TRBD1 (6 bases). The CDR3 totals 15 residues. CDR1 and CDR2 from the germline V gene are GTSNPN and SVGIG (reference sequence). V was shortened by 0 bases and J by 2 bases, with 13 bases between the two germline ends. The CDR3 is CAWSVARQGNYGYTF. CDR3 DNA: TGTGCCTGGAGTGTGGCTCGGCAGGGGAACTATGGCTACACCTTC.

V gene TRBV19 combines with J gene TRBJ1-1; 9 nucleotides match TRBD1. Trimming took 9 bases from V and 11 from J; bases not matched to a gene: 13. This CDR3 is 13 amino acids long. Germline CDR1 reads LNHDA; CDR2 reads SQIVND (reference sequence). The DNA of the CDR3 is TGTGCCAGCAGTCAAGGACAGGGGAATGTCGCTTTCTTT. Its protein is CASSQGQGNVAFF.

The rearrangement links TRBV9 to TRBJ1-6, with unresolved D. The CDR3 is made up of 14 amino acids. Germline lookup yields CDR1 SGDLS and CDR2 YYNGEE. V was clipped by 1 base and J by 9 bases, with 11 bases between them. The CDR3 nucleotides read TGTGCCAGCAGCGTACGAGGATTTGGTTCACCCCTCCACTTT. This sequence encodes CASSVRGFGSPLHF.

In its sample, this clone was seen a few times. The gene calls are TRBV12-3 or TRBV12-4 and TRBJ1-1, with no clear D. The CDR3 runs 12 residues. Trimming took off 1 base at V and 7 bases at J, with 7 bases between the two ends. The CDR3, as DNA: TGTGCCAGCAGTTTAGTCTACCGTGAAGCTTTCTTT. It yields the protein CASSLVYREAFF.

This clone has only one observation. The chain is built from TRBV23-1 and TRBJ2-6; 7 bases align to TRBD2. TRBV23-1 is identified as an open reading frame with a role that is uncertain. J lost 0 bases, V lost 4 bases, and 9 bases had no gene match. This CDR3 is 18 amino acids long. In DNA form, the CDR3 reads TGCGCCAGCAGTCGGTCGGAGGGGACTACCTCTGGGGCCAACGTCCTGACTTTC. Translating gives CASSRSEGTTSGANVLTF.